Listed below are T cell receptor beta chains from one sample, sequenced in a study of cytomegalovirus exposure and HLA in healthy donors. This table comes from immunoSEQ multiplex PCR, and its TCRdb copy is limited to in-frame clones, with some not included. The repertoire holds some 120,000 clones, with more than 75% as singletons. The specimen sequenced was PBMCs. The receptors come from a man in his late teens or twenties in good health and CMV-seronegative. Each CDR3 is given with its conserved first and last residue. D genes are given only for firm matches. Expanded clones are given a class, and other clones once, few, many or no size at all.

d_call j_call v_call clone_size cdr3_nt cdr3_aa
. TRBJ2-2 TRBV29-1 . TGCAGCGTTGACTCCCTGCAGGGGTCCACCGGGGAGCTGTTTTTT CSVDSLQGSTGELFF
TRBD2 TRBJ2-2 TRBV15 . TGTGCCACCGGGGGGCTAGCGGGGAACACCGGGGAGCTGTTTTTT CATGGLAGNTGELFF
. TRBJ1-1 TRBV20-1 once TGCAGTGCCGCGTCCCACACTGAAGCTTTCTTT CSAASHTEAFF
. TRBJ1-2 TRBV5-1 . TGCGCCAGCAACCTAGGGGGGGGACCGGGAGGCTACACCTTC CASNLGGGPGGYTF
. TRBJ1-3 TRBV10-3 . TGTGCCATCATGGGAGAAGTCTCTGGAAACACCATATATTTT CAIMGEVSGNTIYF
TRBD1 TRBJ1-5 TRBV19 . TGTGCCAGTAGTACCTGGACAGGGGATTGGTATCAGCCCCAGCATTTT CASSTWTGDWYQPQHF
TRBD2 TRBJ2-1 TRBV7-8 . TGTGCCAGCAGCTTAGGCCTAGCGGGGGTAAATGAGCAGTTCTTC CASSLGLAGVNEQFF
. TRBJ1-2 TRBV6-6 . TGTGCCAGCAGTTACCTATGGACTGGTGCCGACTATGGCTACACCTTC CASSYLWTGADYGYTF
. TRBJ1-2 TRBV6-5 . TGTGCCAGCAGCTCCAAAACATATGGCTACACCTTC CASSSKTYGYTF
. TRBJ2-6 TRBV19 . TGTGCCAGTAACTTTAGGACAGCCTCTGGGGCCAACGTCCTGACTTTC CASNFRTASGANVLTF
. TRBJ1-6 TRBV7-9 . TGTGCCAGCAGCTCGGGACTTCGAAATTCACCCCTCCACTTT CASSSGLRNSPLHF
. TRBJ1-2 TRBV7-6 . TGTGCCAGCAGCTTAGGTGGAGGTAACGATGGCTACACCTTC CASSLGGGNDGYTF
TRBD1 TRBJ1-2 TRBV6-1 . TGTGCCAGCAGTGCGGACAGGGGATACTATGGCTACACCTTC CASSADRGYYGYTF
TRBD1 TRBJ2-2 TRBV6-5 . TGTGCCAGCTCCCACCAGGGGGCCGGAGGCGGGGAGCTGTTTTTT CASSHQGAGGGELFF
TRBD2 TRBJ2-1 TRBV28 . TGTGCCAGCAGGCCGATAGCGGGGGAACTCGGTGAGCAGTTCTTC CASRPIAGELGEQFF
. TRBJ2-6 TRBV29-1 . TGCAGCGTCCCCGGGGAAGGGGCCAACGTCCTGACTTTC CSVPGEGANVLTF
. TRBJ1-3 TRBV4-2 few TGTGCCAGCAGCCAAGAGACCAGGCGAAACACCATATATTTT CASSQETRRNTIYF
. TRBJ1-2 TRBV5-6 few TGTGCCAGCAGCTCAAGCCATGGCTACACCTTC CASSSSHGYTF
. TRBJ2-5 TRBV4-3 once TGCGCCAGCAGCCAAGAGACGGGGTTTGTTGAGACCCAGTACTTC CASSQETGFVETQYF
TRBD2 TRBJ2-1 TRBV7-2 . TGTGCCAGCAAAAATGGGCGGGGGACCTACAATGAGCAGTTCTTC CASKNGRGTYNEQFF
. TRBJ1-5 TRBV19 . TGTGCCAGTAGTCCTCAGGGTAAGCCCCAGCATTTT CASSPQGKPQHF
. TRBJ2-1 TRBV5-1 . TGCGCCAGCAGCTTGTCGGAGGGGGCTGGCAATGAGCAGTTCTTC CASSLSEGAGNEQFF
. TRBJ1-2 TRBV7-2 . TGTGCCAGCAGCCCATGGGGGCAGGGGACTAACTATGGCTACACCTTC CASSPWGQGTNYGYTF
TRBD1 TRBJ1-2 TRBV5-6 . TGTGCCAGCAGCTTGGCCAAAGATTACAGGGGCTATGGCTACACCTTC CASSLAKDYRGYGYTF
. TRBJ1-2 TRBV19 . TGTGCCAGTAGTATAGGGGCCAGCGGCTACACCTTC CASSIGASGYTF
. TRBJ2-7 TRBV27 . TGTGCCAGCAGGAGGCAGGGGAACTACGAGCAGTACTTC CASRRQGNYEQYF
. TRBJ2-2 TRBV13 . TGTGCCAGCAGCGCAGTCGGGAGCCGAGGGGACACCGGGGAGCTGTTTTTT CASSAVGSRGDTGELFF
TRBD2 TRBJ2-5 TRBV12-5 . TGTGCTAGTGGCCAAGGACTAGCGGTATTGGAGACCCAGTACTTC CASGQGLAVLETQYF
. TRBJ2-7 TRBV12-5 . TGTGCTAGTGGTCCCCCTCCAGGAGGGACCTACGAGCAGTACTTC CASGPPPGGTYEQYF
. TRBJ2-3 TRBV27 . TGTGCCAGCAGTTCTTCCCAGAGGATTGCCACAGATACGCAGTATTTT CASSSSQRIATDTQYF
. TRBJ2-2 TRBV4-2 . TGTGCCAGCAGCCCCCTCGGAGCCACCGGACAGACCACCGGGGAGCTGTTTTTT CASSPLGATGQTTGELFF
. TRBJ1-2 TRBV7-2 . TGTGCCAGCAGCTTCGGGACATATAACTATGGCTACACCTTC CASSFGTYNYGYTF
. TRBJ2-7 TRBV11-2 . TGTGCCAGCAGCCGGAACAGGAACGAGCAGTACTTC CASSRNRNEQYF
TRBD1 TRBJ2-5 TRBV7-9 . TGTGCCAGCAGCAGAGGAGCTCGACAGGGCTCTCGGGACGGGACCCAGTACTTC CASSRGARQGSRDGTQYF
. TRBJ2-1 TRBV6-6 once TGTGCCAGCAGCAACTCAGGGGAGCAGTTCTTC CASSNSGEQFF
. TRBJ1-1 TRBV7-8 . TGTGCCAGCAGCCTGGGACACCAGAACACTGAAGCTTTCTTT CASSLGHQNTEAFF
TRBD2 TRBJ2-2 TRBV7-2 . TGTGCCAGCAGCTACGGACTAGCGAACACCGGGGAGCTGTTTTTT CASSYGLANTGELFF
TRBD1 TRBJ1-5 TRBV19 . TGTGCCAGTAGTATCCCCTTTCGACAGGGCCATCAGCCCCAGCATTTT CASSIPFRQGHQPQHF
TRBD1 TRBJ1-6 TRBV5-6 . TGTGCCAGCAGCTTGGTTGACAGGGACGATTCACCCCTCCACTTT CASSLVDRDDSPLHF
. TRBJ1-5 TRBV5-1 . TGCGCCAGCAGCTCGGGAGGGGGGTCTGATCAGCCCCAGCATTTT CASSSGGGSDQPQHF
TRBD1 TRBJ2-7 TRBV9 . TGTGCCAGCAGCGCCGGGACAGGTCGGGCGGAGCAGTACTTC CASSAGTGRAEQYF
. TRBJ2-2 TRBV4-3 . TGCGCCAGCAGCCAAGATCGGTTTGGGGGAGGTAGCACCGGGGAGCTGTTTTTT CASSQDRFGGGSTGELFF
. TRBJ2-3 TRBV7-6 . TGTGCCAGCAGCCCCCGTCAAGGACTTACCACAGATACGCAGTATTTT CASSPRQGLTTDTQYF
. TRBJ1-2 TRBV13 . TGTGCCAGCAGCTTACGGGGGGCAGGGGAAGGCGGCTACACCTTC CASSLRGAGEGGYTF
. TRBJ2-2 TRBV7-6 . TGTGCCAGCAGCTTAGGGGCAGGAAACACCGGGGAGCTGTTTTTT CASSLGAGNTGELFF
TRBD2 TRBJ2-3 TRBV7-3 . TGTGCCAGCAGCTTAGGAGCGGGGGGTAGCACAGATACGCAGTATTTT CASSLGAGGSTDTQYF
TRBD1 TRBJ1-1 TRBV4-2 . TGTGCCAGCAGCCAAGGACAGGGTCGGACTGAAGCTTTCTTT CASSQGQGRTEAFF
TRBD2 TRBJ2-3 TRBV9 once TGTGCCAGCAGCGCCGAGGGGGGACTAGCGGGGACTAGCACAGATACGCAGTATTTT CASSAEGGLAGTSTDTQYF